The subject of this entry is one T cell receptor beta chain. Its recognized antigen is unknown. Base qualities were left out, and no much larger clone turns up one base away. The cohort comprised 670 or so healthy bone marrow donors. At the time of sampling, all cohort members were nominally healthy, though unrecorded immune exposures were likely present. The donor tested CMV seronegative, placing the donor among the roughly 400 seronegative members of the cohort. A peripheral blood sample was collected from each donor, and TCR beta sequencing was performed on peripheral blood mononuclear cells. Genomic DNA was extracted from the blood cell samples with the Qiagen DNeasy Blood Extraction Kit. Relative to germline, V is missing 5 bases and J is missing 0 bases, with 3 bases of the junction outside any gene match. CDR1 and CDR2 (SGHTA, FQGNSA) derive from the germline V gene. The CDR3 measures 14 amino acids from cysteine to phenylalanine. The entry retains the CDR3 DNA only, 42 bases that are in frame from base 1.

These data come from a study of cytomegalovirus exposure and HLA in healthy donors (dated by TCRdb to 2016 to 2017). Broadly, across the study: According to an earlier analysis of 550 to 750 of the donors, some 180 million T cells yielded 120 million or so unique TCR beta sequences and 276 Gb of sequence data. An early release covering around 630 HLA-typed donors comprised roughly 300 gigabases of sequencing data and approximately 85 million unique TCR sequences. The genetic ancestry cluster associated with self-reported Caucasian donors included over 80% of the roughly 360 genotyped donors. The study was designed to test whether signatures of past pathogen exposure could be identified by cataloging public T cell receptors. The T cell repertoires of several hundred subjects were profiled by immunosequencing and related to cytomegalovirus serostatus. A separate validation cohort of approximately 130 different subjects was used in addition to the roughly 640-subject first cohort. The study combined high-throughput TCR immunosequencing, statistical association of individual TCRs with disease status, and machine learning to predict cytomegalovirus infection status. A later analysis re-examined previously published TCR beta repertoires from 610 or so donors and added high-resolution HLA genotyping to investigate patterns of TCR occurrence. Rather than drawing on any new phenotypic data, the later analysis identified candidate immune exposures from TCR beta sequences and the way those sequences occurred across donors. To decide whether each TCR beta V gene segment behaved as functional or pseudogenic, an earlier analysis of 587 of the donors relied on high-throughput TCR beta sequencing. Donor age, sex, ethnicity and CMV serostatus were collected together with the repertoire data. In a later genetic analysis, genome-wide SNP genotypes for about 65% of the roughly 700 donors were used, and that subset was treated as a discovery cohort. Every repertoire in the discovery cohort had been generated on one and the same sequencing platform. HLA typing included class I and class II loci at four-digit resolution. Typing coverage varied by locus: about 629-640 donors for A, B, C, DRB1 and DQB1; roughly 510 for DQA1; around 610 for DPA1; approximately 490 for DPB1. Roughly 5 DR-DQ haplotypes were handled as single units for association and clustering because linkage in the cohort was strong. Among roughly 400 genotyped donors of the cohort, an average of approximately 240,000 unique TCR beta nucleotide sequences was sequenced per donor, of which roughly 18% were non-productive. The investigation overall reported the following: Roughly uniform sequencing depth across donors was assumed in presence/absence analyses, although this assumption may not hold. Some IMGT-functional V segments, including TRBV6-2 and TRBV6-3, could not be told apart with the 87-base-pair reads, so those segments were excluded. Broadly in line with IMGT annotations, most TCR beta V segments showed up in productive rearrangements about 87% or about 30% of the time in an earlier analysis of several hundred of the donors. Linkage disequilibrium might explain the correlated functional status among segregating V segments, but an unknown experimental factor could not be ruled out. The sequencing pipeline was judged likely to have produced a cluster of highly shared sequence variants as a technical artifact. The cohort was sequenced for TCR beta chains only, and without alpha or paired-chain data the features that could be detected were limited. According to a later analysis, TCR association rates differed among HLA loci, with DRB1 alleles showing the most associated TCRs and HLA-C alleles showing the fewest. In a later analysis, some 17,000 TCR beta sequences were associated with specific HLA alleles at a false discovery rate of 0.05. According to a later analysis, parvovirus B19, influenza, CMV and Epstein-Barr virus appeared linked to several top co-occurrence clusters. Because HLA typing was missing for some donors at each locus, association tests included only the typed subset. According to a later genetic analysis, donors in an Asian-associated ancestry cluster had fewer N-insertions in productive TCRs than the roughly 670-donor mean. In vitro tests confirmed that a few of the cytomegalovirus-associated TCR beta chains recognize cytomegalovirus antigens. A later genetic analysis associated a missense DCLRE1C variant with V-gene and J-gene trimming of TCR beta chains, and an independent cohort replicated the association. In a later analysis, HLA-associated TCR beta chains were found to be more clonally expanded and to have lower generation probabilities than equally common non-associated chains. A further reported finding was that TCR beta sequences accurately predicted the HLA-A and HLA-B alleles for most subjects in the first cohort. The classifier was reported to diagnose cytomegalovirus status with high specificity and sensitivity in both the original and validation cohorts. The study gave a list of under 200 TCR beta chains associated with cytomegalovirus. When HLA alleles, especially DR and DQ, strongly co-occurred, attributing TCR associations to individual alleles was difficult. It was suggested by the authors that the approach could potentially be generalized to other disease states and immunological phenotypes. Because counts were too low, some 17 rarely observed V segments, including chromosome 9 orphons, were left out of the earlier analysis of some 640 of the donors. CMV serostatus was the only immune exposure information available for the cohort. In a later analysis, most CMV-associated TCR beta chains were found to appear HLA-restricted, with HLA associations seemingly driven largely by CMV exposure. Most TCR sequences were observed very rarely across donors, whereas some public TCRs were present in many individuals.

Library method: the immunoSEQ multiplex PCR assay. The multiplex PCR relied on a mix of 60 forward primers for TCR Vbeta segments and 13 reverse primers for TCR Jbeta segments. The CDR3 region of rearranged TCR beta genes was amplified from genomic DNA by a multiplex PCR assay. The Illumina HiSeq System was used to sequence the amplified TCR beta libraries as 87-base-pair reads. The source study handled its data this way. A later analysis counted approximately 74 million unique TCR beta chains across the 670 or so repertoires, and roughly 11 million of these chains were shared by at least two donors. Raw reads were error-corrected and collapsed into unique sequences by a nearest-neighbor algorithm in which closely related sequences were merged to remove PCR and sequencing errors. Alignment of CDR3 sequences to IMGT reference sequences was used to assign V, D and J gene segments. For a sequence to be retained, at least a six-nucleotide match to both a V gene segment and a J gene segment was required. Rearrangements were called productive when the CDR3 lacked stop codons and stayed in frame with V and J; all others were non-productive. Following IMGT convention, CDR3 was defined as the stretch from the second conserved V-encoded cysteine to the conserved J-encoded phenylalanine. The earlier analysis of about 640 of the donors excluded any sequence lacking an unambiguous match to a single V gene segment. An earlier analysis of around 600 of the donors classified V segments as functional when productive rearrangements were above 56.7% and as segregating when the standard deviation between donors was above 5%. To diagnose cytomegalovirus status from the catalog of TCR beta chain sequences, a statistical classification framework was built. In a later analysis, TCR nucleotide sequences were compared against IMGT/GENE-DB human TR gene sequences so that V and J genes could be assigned. In a later analysis, CDR3 sequences and most-parsimonious VDJ recombination scenarios were assigned using the TCRdist pipeline. In a later analysis, each TCR beta chain was defined by its CDR3 amino acid sequence together with its V-gene family, and reads without a unique V-gene family were excluded. As a way to deal with suspected cross-contamination and a sequencing artifact, a later analysis dropped 640 or so nucleotide sequences that were highly shared and had low generation probability. A later analysis calculated a clonal expansion index for each public chain from normalized within-repertoire ranks of inferred template counts. In a later analysis, generation probabilities were computed with a VDJ recombination model fitted to out-of-frame rearrangements, and the resulting probabilities were checked against IGoR. In a later analysis, TCR-TCR, TCR-HLA and TCR-CMV co-occurrence was scored with hypergeometric tests, and a repertoire-size bias correction was applied to TCR pairs. False discovery rates were estimated in a later analysis by permuting HLA or CMV assignments 20 times. In a later analysis, co-occurring TCRs were grouped with DBSCAN, and TCRdist sequence similarity was added when clustering was performed within HLA-allele-positive subsets. Co-occurrence clustering excluded repertoires with fewer than 30,000 or more than 120,000 public chains, plus five with anomalous nucleotide sharing. Imported from immuneACCESS, the table was reduced by TCRdb to in-frame sequences with V and J called. These copies leave out some clones; in studies compared against another copy, an unresolved V gene accounts for under half, and the cause of the remainder is not known. The V and J calls and clone size were taken over from that table, and D and trimming were inferred from the DNA. The sample table shows over 95,000 clones, and 82% are seen once. The ten largest clones represent roughly 2.6% of the sample.

The V gene is TRBV7-2 and the J gene is TRBJ2-7; 8 central bases correspond to TRBD2. Sequencing was performed on PBMCs. This clonotype was obtained from a woman in her late teens or twenties in good health and CMV-seronegative. The nucleotides are TGTGCCAGCAGCCCGACTAGCGCCTCCTACGAGCAGTACTTC. It encodes CASSPTSASYEQYF.